The 30 T cell receptor beta chains listed next were all sequenced from one sample in a study of T cells in Graves' hyperthyroidism and ophthalmopathy. Amplification targeted TCR beta CDR3 regions from RNA transcripts. First-round RT-PCR targeting the TCR CDR3 was performed with the HTBI primer set. TCRdb re-called the multiplex PCR reads with MiXCR, one entry per CDR3 protein. The sample consists of about 290,000 distinct CDR3 sequences, approximately 12% of them appearing once. The sample consisted of blood. Receptors were obtained from a woman aged 25 to 39 with Graves' hyperthyroidism that later progressed to Graves' ophthalmopathy.

The chain employs TRBV2 and TRBJ2-7, with D possibly TRBD1 on 6 matching bases. The CDR3 totals 15 residues. CDR1 is SNHLY, CDR2 FYNNEI, per germline. V was pared by 4 bases and J by 0 bases, with 13 bases between. CDR3 DNA sequence: TGTGCCAGCAGTGCCGGACAGCTAAGCTCCTACGAGCAGTACTTC. Translation gives CASSAGQLSSYEQYF. Drawing the rest from reference TRBV2 and TRBJ2-7, the complete variable domain is EPEVTQTPSHQVTQMGQEVILRCVPISNHLYFYWYRQILGQKVEFLVSFYNNEISEKSEIFDDQFSVERPDGSNFTLKIRSTKLEDSAMYFCASSAGQLSSYEQYFGPGTRLTVT.

This clonotype was detected many times. The chain couples TRBV29-1 to TRBJ2-5; D not resolved. Per germline, CDR1 SQVTM and CDR2 ANQGSEA. The V gene lost 0 bases and the J gene lost 3 bases, with 5 bases spanning the gap. There are 12 residues in the CDR3. The DNA of the CDR3 is TGCAGCGTTGAAGATTGGGAAGAGACCCAGTACTTC. Protein sequence: CSVEDWEETQYF.

This clonotype was found many times. CDR3 sequence: CASRPTGGTDTQYF. Here the CDR3 DNA reads TGTGCCAGCAGACCTACAGGGGGGACAGATACGCAGTATTTT. This chain joins TRBV12-3 or TRBV12-4 and TRBJ2-3; 8 nucleotides align to TRBD1. Unmatched junction bases numbered 5, after V lost 6 bases and J lost 3 bases. The CDR3 consists of 14 residues.

This clonotype has ten or more counts. This chain links TRBV11-3 with TRBJ1-1, with a possible D match to TRBD1 (6 bases). Germline CDR1 SGHNT, CDR2 YENEEA. The V end lost 8 bases, the J end lost 1 base, and 17 bases lay between the germline ends. CDR3 length: 15 residues. CDR3 coding DNA: TGTGCCAGCGCGAACAGGGCTGATGGGAACACTGAAGCTTTCTTT. As protein: CASANRADGNTEAFF. Full variable domain (outside the CDR3, taken from reference TRBV11-3 and TRBJ1-1): EAGVVQSPRYKIIEKKQPVAFWCNPISGHNTLYWYLQNLGQGPELLIRYENEEAVDDSQLPKDRFSAERLKGVDSTLKIQPAELGDSAVYLCASANRADGNTEAFFGQGTRLTVV.

This clonotype was observed many times. The genes are TRBV29-1 and TRBJ1-4, with D unclear. In germline, CDR1 is SQVTM, CDR2 ANQGSEA. Trimming took off 5 bases at V and 0 bases at J, with 19 bases between the two ends. The CDR3 contains 17 residues. The CDR3 DNA follows: TGCAGCGTTTGCCTCCGCCTCATCCTTTCAACTAATGAAAAACTGTTTTTT. Translated: CSVCLRLILSTNEKLFF.

This clonotype has a handful of counts. This chain uses TRBV14 with TRBJ1-2; no firm D call. Germline CDR1 SGHDN, CDR2 FVKESK. The CDR3 is 19 amino acids. Trimming stripped 0 bases from V and 4 bases from J, with 24 bases between. The CDR3 DNA sequence: TGTGCCAGCAGCCAAGATTCCCCGAGCCTGGCCGGTCGGCTCTATGGCTACACCTTC. It codes for CASSQDSPSLAGRLYGYTF.

The table lists this clonotype with many counts. The rearrangement links TRBV12-3 or TRBV12-4 to TRBJ2-3; D perhaps matches TRBD2 (6 bases). With 6 bases removed from V and 3 bases from J, the gap between germline ends came to 10 bases. The CDR3 totals 13 residues. DNA for the CDR3: TGTGCCAGCAGACCACTAGCAACAGATACGCAGTATTTT. It encodes CASRPLATDTQYF.

This clonotype was picked up many times. This sequence joins TRBV6-1 and TRBJ2-7; 8 bases map to TRBD1. This CDR3 has 12 residues. Germline loops: CDR1 MNHNS, CDR2 SASEGT. V was pared by 7 bases and J by 4 bases, with 3 bases of the junction left unmatched. The CDR3 sequence is CASTRGRYEQYF. As DNA, the CDR3 is TGTGCCAGCACCAGGGGGCGATACGAGCAGTACTTC.

This clonotype was detected many times. The CDR3 region is CASSYSAGDNEQFF. The CDR3, as DNA: TGCGCCAGCAGCTACTCCGCGGGTGACAATGAGCAGTTCTTC. The chain has TRBV5-1 and TRBJ2-1, with D possibly TRBD2 on 5 matching bases. V was trimmed by 3 bases and J by 5 bases, leaving 12 bases between them. Germline assignment: CDR1 SGHRS and CDR2 YFSETQ. The CDR3 runs to 14 residues.

The sample holds many counts of this clonotype. The chain's CDR3 is CAISERVGSTYEQYF. Here the CDR3 DNA reads TGTGCCATCAGTGAAAGGGTCGGATCCACCTACGAGCAGTACTTC. The chain carries TRBV10-3 and TRBJ2-7; D not certain. This CDR3 is built from 15 residues. V was clipped by 3 bases and J by 2 bases, with 14 bases between them. CDR1 and CDR2 from the germline V gene are ENHRY and SYGVKD.

This clonotype came up many times. The chain couples TRBV20-1 to TRBJ2-1; TRBD1 aligns across 7 bases. Germline lookup yields CDR1 DFQATT and CDR2 SNEGSKA (reference sequence). V gave up 3 bases and J gave up 4 bases; unmatched junction bases: 6. The CDR3 spans 14 residues. CDR3 in amino acids: CSARDRRSYNEQFF. Here the CDR3 DNA reads TGCAGTGCTAGGGACAGGCGGAGTTACAATGAGCAGTTCTTC.

This clonotype was seen only a few times. The chain joins TRBV5-1 to TRBJ2-1, with D perhaps matching TRBD1 (6 bases). Trimming left V 0 bases short and J 5 bases short, with 9 bases between. There are 14 residues in the CDR3. CDR1 is SGHRS, CDR2 YFSETQ, per germline. In nucleotides, the CDR3 is TGCGCCAGCAGCTTGGTTACAGGGCACAATGAGCAGTTCTTC. As protein: CASSLVTGHNEQFF.

In its sample, this clonotype was seen many times. This chain connects TRBV5-6 to TRBJ2-3; 12 positions agree with TRBD2. Germline values: CDR1 SGHDT, CDR2 YYEEEE. Losses at the gene ends were 0 bases for V and 8 bases for J; bases not matched to a gene: 13. CDR3 size: 18 residues. The CDR3 is CASSLVSASGRAGGTQYF. The CDR3, as DNA: TGTGCCAGCAGCTTGGTGTCGGCTAGCGGGAGGGCCGGTGGTACGCAGTATTTT.

The chain uses TRBV9 and TRBJ2-2; D gene ambiguous. The CDR3 contains 15 residues. Trimming took off 0 bases at V and 4 bases at J, with 10 bases between the two ends. Germline V gives CDR1 SGDLS, CDR2 YYNGEE. In DNA form, the CDR3 reads TGTGCCAGCAGCGTAGAGGGTAGTGTCACCGGGGAGCTGTTTTTT. Translating it yields CASSVEGSVTGELFF.

This clonotype was seen ten or more times. The rearrangement joins TRBV7-2 to TRBJ2-4, with D possibly TRBD1 on 6 matching bases. Germline V gene data show CDR1 as SGHTA and CDR2 as FQGNSA. CDR3 length equals 16 residues. Trimming stripped 4 bases from V and 9 bases from J, with 22 bases between. DNA of the CDR3: TGTGCCAGCAGCTCGCGAGGGGACACCCGTAGTAGCATTCAGTACTTC. It yields the protein CASSSRGDTRSSIQYF.

In its sample, this clonotype was seen a few times. The chain joins TRBV6-4 to TRBJ2-1; the match to TRBD2 covers 8 bases. The CDR3 length is 13 residues. Trimming removed 3 bases from V and 8 bases from J; junction bases left unmatched: 3. CDR1 and CDR2 (germline): MRHNA, SNTAGT. The CDR3 loop reads CASSDRSGDEQFF. CDR3 nucleotides: TGTGCCAGCAGTGATCGTAGCGGGGATGAGCAGTTCTTC.

This clonotype was counted many times. The chain recombines TRBV29-1 with TRBJ2-2, with 8 bases fitting TRBD2. This CDR3 contains 12 residues. V was pared by 6 bases and J by 3 bases, with 0 bases of the junction left unmatched. CDR1 is SQVTM, CDR2 ANQGSEA, per germline. The CDR3 reads CSVGLDTGELFF. The CDR3 DNA reads as TGCAGCGTGGGACTAGACACCGGGGAGCTGTTTTTT.

The gene calls are TRBV19 and TRBJ2-3, with 7 bases aligning to TRBD1. V trimming: 6 bases; J trimming: 6 bases; junction bases outside the gene matches: 12. Germline values: CDR1 LNHDA, CDR2 SQIVND (reference sequence). The CDR3 covers 15 residues. CDR3 bases: TGTGCCAGTAGCCCGAGGGGGCAAAGGGGGGATACGCAGTATTTT. Translated, it gives CASSPRGQRGDTQYF.

This clonotype was detected many times. The chain carries TRBV11-3 and TRBJ2-1, with 13 bases lining up with TRBD2. The ends lost 5 bases at V and 8 bases at J; junction bases unmatched: 15. The CDR3 is 18 residues long. Germline V gene sequence: CDR1 SGHNT, CDR2 YENEEA. The CDR3 sequence: CASSPRTSGSSGFDEQFF. CDR3 DNA sequence: TGTGCCAGCAGCCCAAGGACTAGCGGGAGCAGCGGGTTCGATGAGCAGTTCTTC.

Note on this clonotype: Being one base from a much bigger clone, this may be a read error. The rearrangement joins TRBV20-1 to TRBJ2-5; maybe TRBD1 (5 bases). CDR1 and CDR2 (germline): DFQATT, SNEGSKA (reference sequence). V was trimmed by 5 bases and J by 2 bases, leaving 15 bases between them. This CDR3 spans 14 amino acids. The chain's CDR3 is CSAHLWGRQETQYF. The CDR3 DNA sequence: TGCAGTGCTCACCTATGGGGCCGGCAAGAGACCCAGTACTTC.

The table lists this clonotype with many counts. The rearrangement uses TRBV28 and TRBJ2-1; 12 nucleotides align to TRBD2. CDR3 length: 20 amino acids. The J segment lost 0 bases and the V segment lost 6 bases, leaving 15 bases of the junction unmatched. Germline assignment: CDR1 MDHEN and CDR2 SYDVKM. CDR3 loop: CASSWVRSSGGGSSYNEQFF. CDR3 nucleotides: TGTGCCAGCAGCTGGGTTAGGTCTAGCGGGGGGGGAAGCTCCTACAATGAGCAGTTCTTC.

This clonotype came up a few times. Given a much more abundant clone one base away, this may be a read error. This CDR3 is CASSSHVDYNEQFF. CDR3 nucleotide sequence: TGTGCCAGCAGTTCCCACGTCGACTACAATGAGCAGTTCTTC. The chain uses TRBV6-1 and TRBJ2-1; D ambiguous. The V end lost 5 bases, the J end lost 3 bases, and 11 bases lay between the germline ends. The CDR3 has 14 amino acids. Germline assignment: CDR1 MNHNS and CDR2 SASEGT.

This chain links TRBV7-2 with TRBJ2-3; 16 bases agree with TRBD2. Germline V gene lookup returns CDR1 SGHTA and CDR2 FQGNSA. Unmatched junction bases numbered 6, after V lost 5 bases and J lost 1 base. CDR3 length: 18 amino acids. CDR3 coding DNA: TGTGCCAGCAGCGCTGGGACTAGCGGGAGGGCCGGCACAGATACGCAGTATTTT. This codes for CASSAGTSGRAGTDTQYF.

This clonotype was detected many times. This chain joins TRBV5-5 and TRBJ2-2, with a possible D match to TRBD2 (5 bases). With 1 base removed from V and 0 bases from J, the gap between germline ends came to 7 bases. The CDR3 extends over 15 amino acids. The germline V gene has CDR1 SGHKS and CDR2 YYEKEE (reference sequence). CDR3 in DNA: TGTGCCAGCAGCTTGTTACTAGCGAACACCGGGGAGCTGTTTTTT. It specifies CASSLLLANTGELFF.

The table lists this clonotype with many counts. The chain is built from TRBV7-2 and TRBJ2-3; D gene ambiguous. Looked up from germline, CDR1 is SGHTA and CDR2 is FQGNSA. The CDR3 extends over 13 amino acids. Trimming stripped 2 bases from V and 0 bases from J, with 3 bases between. The CDR3 region has the DNA TGTGCCAGCAGCTTACCTAGCACAGATACGCAGTATTTT. This gives the protein CASSLPSTDTQYF. The complete variable domain, with remaining parts taken from reference TRBV7-2 and TRBJ2-3, reads GAGVSQSPSNKVTEKGKDVELRCDPISGHTALYWYRQSLGQGLEFLIYFQGNSAPDKSGLPSDRFSAERTGGSVSTLTIQRTQQEDSAVYLCASSLPSTDTQYFGPGTRLTVL.

The sample holds a few counts of this clonotype. V is TRBV4-3 and J is TRBJ2-3, with D possibly TRBD1 on 6 matching bases. Trimming cost V 0 bases and J 4 bases, with 17 bases left between them. The CDR3 sequence is 17 residues long. Looked up from germline, CDR1 is LGHNA and CDR2 is YSLEER. For the CDR3, the DNA is TGCGCCAGCAGCCAAGAAAGGTCCAGGGGCGACGCAGATACGCAGTATTTT. As protein: CASSQERSRGDADTQYF.

This clonotype was seen ten or more times. The chain has TRBV19 and TRBJ1-1, with D unclear. Per germline, CDR1 LNHDA and CDR2 SQIVND (reference sequence). The V end was cut by 0 bases, the J end by 4 bases, with 6 bases between. This CDR3 is 13 amino acids long. CDR3 protein: CASSIESSTEAFF. CDR3 DNA: TGTGCCAGTAGTATAGAATCCAGCACTGAAGCTTTCTTT. The full variable domain, its missing parts supplied by reference TRBV19 and TRBJ1-1, is DGGITQSPKYLFRKEGQNVTLSCEQNLNHDAMYWYRQDPGQGLRLIYYSQIVNDFQKGDIAEGYSVSREKKESFPLTVTSAQKNPTAFYLCASSIESSTEAFFGQGTRLTVV.

The chain carries TRBV20-1 and TRBJ2-3; the D gene is possibly TRBD2 (5 bases). This CDR3 has 16 residues. V gave up 3 bases and J gave up 1 base, with 17 bases separating them. Looked up from germline, CDR1 is DFQATT and CDR2 is SNEGSKA (reference sequence). CDR3 in DNA: TGCAGTGCTAGGGCTTCTTTGAGGGCTCGCACAGATACGCAGTATTTT. Residues: CSARASLRARTDTQYF.

This clonotype was recorded at least ten times. The chain links TRBV12-3 or TRBV12-4 to TRBJ2-3, with 7 bases matching TRBD2. This CDR3 has 14 amino acids. J was trimmed by 5 bases and V by 5 bases; bases with no gene match: 7. CDR3 nucleotide sequence: TGTGCCAGCAGTAGAGGGGAGGGAATAGATACGCAGTATTTT. It is translated as CASSRGEGIDTQYF.

In its sample, this clonotype was seen many times. The chain recombines TRBV7-2 with TRBJ1-5; D remains unclear. CDR3 size: 12 residues. Germline V gene data show CDR1 as SGHTA and CDR2 as FQGNSA. V was shortened by 4 bases and J by 4 bases, with 5 bases between the two germline ends. The CDR3 region is CASSSPNQPQHF. For the CDR3, the DNA is TGTGCCAGCAGCTCCCCAAATCAGCCCCAGCATTTT.